The 21 T cell receptor beta chains in this list originate from one sample, sequenced in a study of blood T cell repertoires in COVID-19. Using immunoSEQ multiplex PCR, the repertoire was profiled, and TCRdb retains in-frame clones only, with some absent. The sample shows around 140,000 clones, roughly 84% of them seen only once. Input material: PBMCs or T cells enriched from blood (not recorded which). The receptors stem from a man aged 50-59 years in a cohort exposed to, infected with or recovered from COVID-19 (not recorded which).

The CDR3 region has the DNA TGTGCCAGCTTCGACCGGCCCGTAGCGGGGAAGGAGACCCAGTACTTC. The encoded protein is CASFDRPVAGKETQYF. J is TRBJ2-5 and V is TRBV7-8; 8 positions agree with TRBD2. Germline V gene sequence: CDR1 SGHVS, CDR2 FQNEAQ. This CDR3 is built from 16 residues. V dropped 8 bases and J dropped 5; count of bases not matched to a gene: 16. The complete variable domain, with remaining parts taken from reference TRBV7-8 and TRBJ2-5, reads GAGVSQSPRYKVAKRGQDVALRCDPISGHVSLFWYQQALGQGPEFLTYFQNEAQLDKSGLPSDRFFAERPEGSVSTLKIQRTQQEDSAVYLCASFDRPVAGKETQYFGPGTRLLVL.

J is TRBJ2-1 and V is TRBV28, with 7 bases lining up with TRBD2. The CDR3 is 15 residues long. V lost 1 base and J lost 6; bases outside the gene matches: 6. The germline gives CDR1 MDHEN, CDR2 SYDVKM. CDR3 sequence: CASSLFRSGGNEQFF. The CDR3 DNA sequence: TGTGCCAGCAGTTTATTTCGGTCGGGGGGCAATGAGCAGTTCTTC.

V usage is TRBV2 and J usage is TRBJ2-5, with a weak D call TRBD1 (6 bases). The CDR3 is made up of 15 amino acids. Germline-derived CDR1 and CDR2 are SNHLY and FYNNEI. V lost 8 bases and J 4 bases, leaving 20 bases between the germline ends. The CDR3 DNA reads TGTGCCAGCGGAGAGGGGGTCGCAGCAGGAGAGACCCAGTACTTC. It specifies CASGEGVAAGETQYF.

The genes are TRBV18 and TRBJ2-5; possible D gene TRBD2, 6 bases. Germline loops: CDR1 KGHSH, CDR2 LQKENI. The CDR3 covers 14 residues. The V end was cut by 3 bases, the J end by 1 base, with 9 bases between. This chain's CDR3 is CASSPLRGQETQYF. In DNA form, the CDR3 reads TGTGCCAGCTCACCCCTGCGGGGCCAAGAGACCCAGTACTTC.

The chain joins TRBV7-8 to TRBJ1-5; D not resolved. Per the germline V gene, CDR1 is SGHVS and CDR2 is FQNEAQ. The CDR3 has 14 residues. Between the trimmed V and J ends, which lost 0 bases and 1 base, there was a span of 4 bases. This chain's CDR3 is CASSLAESNQPQHF. The CDR3 DNA sequence: TGTGCCAGCAGCTTAGCAGAGAGCAATCAGCCCCAGCATTTT.

In this sample, this clone turned up a few times. The CDR3 region is CASSSERRRVSGYTF. The CDR3 region has the DNA TGTGCCAGCAGCTCCGAAAGGAGGCGAGTATCTGGCTACACCTTC. The chain is built from TRBV5-8 and TRBJ1-2; D is unresolved. This CDR3 contains 15 residues. V shed 3 bases and J shed 7 bases, with 19 bases lying between them. Looked up from germline, CDR1 is SGHTS and CDR2 is YDEGEE. The full variable domain, its missing parts supplied by reference TRBV5-8 and TRBJ1-2, is EAGVTQSPTHLIKTRGQQATLRCSPISGHTSVYWYQQALGLGLQFLLWYDEGEERNRGNFPPRFSGRQFPNYSSELNVNALELEDSALYLCASSSERRRVSGYTFGSGTRLTVV.

The chain carries TRBV5-1 and TRBJ1-1, with D perhaps matching TRBD1 (5 bases). V shed 4 bases and J shed 4 bases, with 20 bases lying between them. Per germline, CDR1 SGHRS and CDR2 YFSETQ. The CDR3 has 16 residues. The chain's CDR3 is CASSPGWGLYSTEAFF. The CDR3 nucleotides read TGCGCCAGCAGCCCTGGGTGGGGACTGTACTCCACTGAAGCTTTCTTT.

The rearrangement joins TRBV6-5 to TRBJ1-4, with D perhaps matching TRBD1 (5 bases). The V and J ends lost 8 bases and 3 bases respectively, with 16 bases between them. CDR3 size: 15 residues. Germline CDR1 is MNHEY and CDR2 is SVGAGI. CDR3 sequence (DNA): TGTGCCAGCCGTTCGTTCGGGGGGGCTAATGAAAAACTGTTTTTT. This gives the protein CASRSFGGANEKLFF.

The chain carries TRBV27 and TRBJ1-2; 7 bases line up with TRBD1. The CDR3 is made up of 15 amino acids. Germline V gene lookup returns CDR1 MNHEY and CDR2 SMNVEV (reference sequence). V was pared by 0 bases and J by 7 bases, with 8 bases of the junction left unmatched. CDR3 sequence: CASSLSAQGSGGYTF. The CDR3 nucleotides read TGTGCCAGCAGTTTATCGGCACAGGGGTCTGGTGGCTACACCTTC.

The V call is TRBV9, the J call TRBJ2-1; TRBD2 matches at 14 bases. The germline gives CDR1 SGDLS, CDR2 YYNGEE. The CDR3 runs to 15 residues. Trimming at V came to 4 bases and at J to 8 bases, leaving 5 bases not matched to a gene. CDR3 region: CASSKGLAGDYEQFF. The CDR3 coding sequence is TGTGCCAGCAGCAAGGGACTAGCGGGAGACTATGAGCAGTTCTTC.

The CDR3 sequence is CASSGLADPTDTQYF. The CDR3 bases are TGCGCCAGCAGTGGGCTAGCGGACCCCACAGATACGCAGTATTTT. The J gene is TRBJ2-3, the V gene TRBV10-1; 7 bases match TRBD2. Germline values: CDR1 WNHNN, CDR2 SYGVQD (reference sequence). V dropped 4 bases and J dropped 2; count of bases not matched to a gene: 6. The CDR3 covers 15 residues.

The chain uses TRBV3-1 (or the pseudogene TRBV3-2) and TRBJ2-5, with a tentative D call TRBD1 (6 bases). The CDR3 runs 11 residues. V was trimmed by 5 bases and J by 13 bases, leaving 14 bases between them. Germline V gene sequence: CDR1 LGHDT, CDR2 YNNKEL (reference sequence). Written as DNA, the CDR3 is TGTGCCAGCAGCTTATACAGGGAGCGGTACTTC. Its translation is CASSLYRERYF.

V is TRBV28 and J is TRBJ1-1; D call uncertain. Trimming took 6 bases from V and 1 from J, leaving 6 bases between them. The CDR3 consists of 12 residues. The germline gives CDR1 MDHEN, CDR2 SYDVKM. The CDR3 protein is CASRVGNTEAFF. The CDR3 region has the DNA TGTGCCAGCAGGGTCGGGAACACTGAAGCTTTCTTT.

The CDR3 sequence: CASSEGYRKVNTEAFF. CDR3 bases: TGTGCCAGCAGTGAAGGGTACAGGAAGGTGAACACTGAAGCTTTCTTT. V and J are TRBV2 and TRBJ1-1, with D perhaps TRBD1 (5 bases). The V end lost 1 base, the J end lost 0 bases, and 12 bases lay between the germline ends. The CDR3 is 16 residues long. CDR1 is SNHLY and CDR2 is FYNNEI in the germline V gene.

The rearrangement links TRBV27 to TRBJ1-5, with 9 bases lining up with TRBD1. The CDR3 runs 15 residues. V was clipped by 1 base and J by 5 bases; unmatched bases: 3. CDR1 is MNHEY and CDR2 is SMNVEV in the germline V gene (reference sequence). CDR3 DNA: TGTGCCAGCAGTTTATGGGGACAGGGTGATCAGCCCCAGCATTTT. It translates to CASSLWGQGDQPQHF.

V usage is TRBV7-2 and J usage is TRBJ1-2; D remains unclear. This CDR3 contains 11 residues. V lost 5 bases, J lost 7 bases, and 8 bases lay in between. Looked up from germline, CDR1 is SGHTA and CDR2 is FQGNSA. The CDR3 DNA sequence: TGTGCCAGCAGCCCTATTGGTGGCTACACCTTC. Its translation is CASSPIGGYTF.

The chain links TRBV28 to TRBJ2-1; 8 bases line up with TRBD2. This CDR3 is 15 amino acids long. The ends lost 10 bases at V and 0 bases at J; junction bases unmatched: 8. Germline assignment: CDR1 MDHEN and CDR2 SYDVKM. CDR3 protein: CATHTRGGSYNEQFF. The CDR3 DNA reads TGTGCCACACACACCCGGGGGGGCTCCTACAATGAGCAGTTCTTC.

This chain links TRBV6-5 with TRBJ2-7; 9 bases agree with TRBD1. This CDR3 comprises 14 residues. Per the germline V gene, CDR1 is MNHEY and CDR2 is SVGAGI. V lost 2 bases to trimming and J lost 4 bases; unmatched junction nucleotides: 3. CDR3 in DNA: TGTGCCAGCAGTTACCGGGACAGGGTATACGAGCAGTACTTC. Its protein product is CASSYRDRVYEQYF.

This clone has more than one count but fewer than ten. The chain couples TRBV4-2 to TRBJ2-2; D is uncertain. Germline V lookup: CDR1 LGHNA, CDR2 YNFKEQ. CDR3 length equals 15 residues. V lost 0 bases and J lost 3, with 8 bases in between. Here the CDR3 reads CASSQETVDTGELFF. CDR3 DNA sequence: TGTGCCAGCAGCCAAGAGACTGTTGACACCGGGGAGCTGTTTTTT.

This sequence joins TRBV7-2 and TRBJ2-1; a possible D gene is TRBD1 (5 bases). The germline V gene has CDR1 SGHTA and CDR2 FQGNSA. V was shortened by 2 bases and J by 3 bases, with 8 bases between the two germline ends. The CDR3 consists of 14 residues. As DNA, the CDR3 is TGTGCCAGCAGCTTAACAGGCTACTACAATGAGCAGTTCTTC. Its translation: CASSLTGYYNEQFF.

This chain connects TRBV30 to TRBJ1-5; a possible D gene is TRBD1 (5 bases). The V and J ends lost 0 bases and 7 bases respectively, with 19 bases between them. This CDR3 has 16 residues. Germline V gives CDR1 GTSNPN, CDR2 SVGIG (reference sequence). The CDR3 nucleotides are TGTGCCTGGAGTGTAAGGGGAGGGGTGCGGGGGCAGCCCCAGCATTTT. Translating gives CAWSVRGGVRGQPQHF.